The rows below give T cell receptor beta chains drawn from one sample of a study of CD8 T cells in Susac syndrome. TCRdb analysed the immunoSEQ multiplex PCR reads with MiXCR anew, one entry per CDR3 protein. The sample contains more than 150,000 distinct CDR3 sequences, 90% to 97% of which appear only once. The sequencing input was CD4+ T cells from PBMCs. These TCRs come from a human donor with Susac syndrome. The CDR3 runs from the conserved cysteine through the conserved F or W. D genes are given only for firm matches. Clone size appears in some rows only: once, few, many, or a class for an expanded clone.

size: -
J: TRBJ1-2
D: TRBD1
V: TRBV15
DNA: TGTGCCACCAGCAGCCCGGGACAGGGGGCTTTAGGCTACACCTTC
CDR3: CATSSPGQGALGYTF

size: -
J: TRBJ1-2
D: -
V: TRBV29-1
DNA: TGCAGCGTCAGGGACGCCTATGGCTACACCTTC
CDR3: CSVRDAYGYTF

size: -
J: TRBJ1-5
D: -
V: TRBV4-1
DNA: TGCGCCAGCAGCCTTGGGCAGGGGTTCTGGGAGCCCCAGCATTTT
CDR3: CASSLGQGFWEPQHF

size: -
J: TRBJ2-3
D: -
V: TRBV29-1
DNA: TGCAGCGTTGTGGGGGTAGTTCGACGGGGGAGCACAGATACGCAGTATTTT
CDR3: CSVVGVVRRGSTDTQYF

size: -
J: TRBJ2-3
D: TRBD2
V: TRBV20-1
DNA: TGCAGTGCTGGGGGGGGAGTAAGCACAGATACGCAGTATTTT
CDR3: CSAGGGVSTDTQYF

size: -
J: TRBJ2-5
D: -
V: TRBV29-1
DNA: TGCAGCGTTCCCGACTATCAAGAGACCCAGTACTTC
CDR3: CSVPDYQETQYF

size: -
J: TRBJ2-3
D: -
V: TRBV27
DNA: TGTGCCAGCAGTTTACCCACTGACGGTGGGGGTACGCAGTATTTT
CDR3: CASSLPTDGGGTQYF

size: -
J: TRBJ2-7
D: -
V: TRBV20-1
DNA: TGCAGTGCTAGAGCATCAATAGCTGGCTCCTACGAGCAGTACTTC
CDR3: CSARASIAGSYEQYF

size: -
J: TRBJ2-7
D: -
V: TRBV6-5
DNA: TGTGCCAGCAGTTACTCTTTCGGAGGGAGCTCCTACGAGCAGTACTTC
CDR3: CASSYSFGGSSYEQYF

size: -
J: TRBJ1-2
D: -
V: TRBV7-9
DNA: TGTGCCAGCAGCCCCCAAGCTAGGTCTGGCTACACCTTC
CDR3: CASSPQARSGYTF

size: -
J: TRBJ2-7
D: -
V: TRBV3-1
DNA: TGTGCCAGCAGTCCGTCAGGGTACGAGCAGTACTTC
CDR3: CASSPSGYEQYF

size: -
J: TRBJ2-5
D: TRBD2
V: TRBV14
DNA: TGTGCCAGCAGCCAAGATTATGGAGCGGGGGGACTTCAAGAGACCCAGTACTTC
CDR3: CASSQDYGAGGLQETQYF

size: -
J: TRBJ2-7
D: TRBD1
V: TRBV6-1
DNA: TGTGCCAGCAGTGAATTGACAGGGTCCAACGAGCAGTACTTC
CDR3: CASSELTGSNEQYF

size: -
J: TRBJ2-7
D: TRBD1
V: TRBV18
DNA: TGTGCCAGCTCACCAACCGGGACAGGGAACTACGAGCAGTACTTC
CDR3: CASSPTGTGNYEQYF

size: -
J: TRBJ2-5
D: TRBD1
V: TRBV11-2
DNA: TGTGCCAGCAGCTTAGGTTGGGGACAGGGCGGACGTCGAGAGACCCAGTACTTC
CDR3: CASSLGWGQGGRRETQYF

size: -
J: TRBJ2-7
D: TRBD2
V: TRBV20-1
DNA: TGCAGTGCCGTCCTCCGTGCGGGACTAGCGGGTAACGAGCAGTACTTC
CDR3: CSAVLRAGLAGNEQYF

size: -
J: TRBJ2-1
D: -
V: TRBV7-2
DNA: TGTGCCAGCAGCTTATCGACTAGAGCTATCGACAATGAGCAGTTCTTC
CDR3: CASSLSTRAIDNEQFF

size: -
J: TRBJ2-1
D: -
V: TRBV12-3/TRBV12-4
DNA: TGTGCCAGCAGTTTAAGAGTGAGTGAGCAGTTCTTC
CDR3: CASSLRVSEQFF

size: -
J: TRBJ2-5
D: -
V: TRBV30
DNA: TGTGCCTGGATGAGGACAGAGACCCAGTACTTC
CDR3: CAWMRTETQYF

size: -
J: TRBJ2-1
D: TRBD1
V: TRBV5-1
DNA: TGCGCCAGCAGCTTGATACAGGGGAGCTCCTACAATGAGCAGTTCTTC
CDR3: CASSLIQGSSYNEQFF

size: -
J: TRBJ1-2
D: -
V: TRBV19
DNA: TGTGCCAGTAGTAACCAACTGGGACAAAACTATGGCTACACCTTC
CDR3: CASSNQLGQNYGYTF

size: -
J: TRBJ2-2
D: -
V: TRBV9
DNA: TGTGCCAGCAGCGGCGAGAACACCGGGGAGCTGTTTTTT
CDR3: CASSGENTGELFF

size: -
J: TRBJ1-1
D: TRBD1
V: TRBV7-9
DNA: TGTGCCAGCAGCCTAAACGCGGGGACAGGGATGACTGAAGCTTTCTTT
CDR3: CASSLNAGTGMTEAFF

size: once
J: TRBJ2-2
D: TRBD2
V: TRBV5-1
DNA: TGCGCCAGCAGCACGACTAGCGGGGGGGCTTCGAACACCGGGGAGCTGTTTTTT
CDR3: CASSTTSGGASNTGELFF

size: -
J: TRBJ2-7
D: TRBD2
V: TRBV7-2
DNA: TGTGCCAGCAGCCCGGGGGGGCCCGGGACCTACGAGCAGTACTTC
CDR3: CASSPGGPGTYEQYF

size: -
J: TRBJ1-2
D: -
V: TRBV29-1
DNA: TGCAGCGTTGACGACACACCGTTCGCGGGGGGCTACACCTTC
CDR3: CSVDDTPFAGGYTF

size: -
J: TRBJ2-2
D: TRBD2
V: TRBV6-6
DNA: TGTGCCAGCAAGACTAGCGGTACGAACACCGGGGAGCTGTTTTTT
CDR3: CASKTSGTNTGELFF

size: -
J: TRBJ1-5
D: -
V: TRBV12-3/TRBV12-4
DNA: TGTGCCAGCAGTTTTGATCAGCCCCAGCATTTT
CDR3: CASSFDQPQHF

size: -
J: TRBJ2-1
D: -
V: TRBV30
DNA: TGTGCCTGGAGTACGACTTTGCGGGAGCAGTTCTTC
CDR3: CAWSTTLREQFF

size: -
J: TRBJ2-1
D: TRBD2
V: TRBV4-1
DNA: TGCGCCAGCAGCCTGGGACTAGCAGGAGTCGATGAGCAGTTCTTC
CDR3: CASSLGLAGVDEQFF